The entry below describes one T cell receptor (beta chain). What it recognizes is unknown. Germline CDR1 and CDR2: MGHRA and YSYEKL. Trimming at V came to 2 bases and at J to 2 bases, leaving 4 bases not matched to a gene. This CDR3 spans 15 amino acids. This sample is drawn from a study of shared clonotypes between healthy human individuals. Study summary: Participating donors consisted of two women and a few men aged 18 to 49.

Findings and limits, study-wide: Sequencing depth was expected to affect clonotype sharing among donors. Sharing across four donors was seen in 4% to 5% of naive CD4 clonotypes.

For sorted subsets, 150 to 250 ng DNA per replicate equaled roughly 29,000 T cell genomes. TCRdb's copy holds only in-frame clones and misses some; the assay was immunoSEQ multiplex PCR. The sample has about 180,000 clones, 80% to 95% seen once. This receptor was identified in a woman aged 25-40 years in good health. Sequenced sample: naive CD4+ T cells sorted from blood. Subset indicated: CD45RA+ positively selected. The chain links TRBV4-1 to TRBJ2-7; 9 nucleotides match TRBD2. In nucleotides, the CDR3 is TGCGCCAGCAGCCAACGGACTAGCGACACCTACGAGCAGTACTTC. Encoded protein: CASSQRTSDTYEQYF.